The present entry profiles one T cell receptor beta chain with its context. The clone's antigen remains unknown. Per-base quality was not reported, and no clone a single base away is much larger than it. These data are taken from a study of blood T cell repertoires in COVID-19 (dated by TCRdb to about 2020). With regard to the full study: Collaborator samples came from the United States, Italy and Spain and covered acute and convalescent phases of COVID-19. Sample metadata almost always included a de-identified subject ID, COVID-19 status, age in years and sex. Samples came from the ongoing ImmuneRACE study (first 160 participants) plus 1,254 subjects from 6 global collaborators. The repertoires were released in a freely available public database meant as a resource for research on the immune response to SARS-CoV-2. HLA class I and class II types, where available, came from metadata supplied by the sample provider rather than from assay-based typing. Subjects who had been exposed to COVID-19, were actively infected with it, or had recovered from it provided the deeply sampled blood TCRbeta repertoires that made up the dataset. The material from the prospective study consisted of cDNA or gDNA derived from T cells, B-cell-depleted T cells, or PBMCs. The investigation overall reported the following: The amount of clinical and demographic metadata varied by source and participant and was provided uncurated.

TCRbeta CDR3 regions were amplified from genomic DNA by means of the immunoSEQ Assay, a bias-controlled multiplex PCR. The authors' pipeline ran thus. Within the assay, amplification of reference gene primers was used to estimate how many nucleated cells each sample contained. To quantify the absolute abundance of each unique TCRbeta CDR3 rearrangement, sequence reads were collapsed and filtered. For each sample, productive Simpson clonality was calculated as the square root of Simpson's diversity index across productive rearrangements. As stored in TCRdb, this immuneACCESS dataset retains in-frame rearrangements with V and J assigned. A fraction of the clones does not appear; measured against another copy, unresolved V genes explain less than half of the discrepancy, and the remainder lacks a known reason. The D gene and trimming were derived from the DNA, and the V and J assignments and clone size from that table. The sample profile shows over 300,000 clones; 80% to 90% of them were found once. Of the sample, more than 1% falls within the top ten clones.

The germline V gene sets CDR1 to MNHNS and CDR2 to SASEGT. V and J are truncated by 4 bases and 0 bases respectively, leaving an intervening sequence of 13 bases. Counted from cysteine to phenylalanine, this CDR3 has 16 amino acids. Just CDR3 DNA is preserved here, 48 bases in frame from base 1. Whole blood was collected in K2EDTA tubes by collaborating institutions according to the institutions' own protocols. For TCRbeta analysis, collaborators shipped samples as frozen whole blood, isolated PBMCs, or DNA extracted from either of those sample types. Sequencing used peripheral blood. The V and J segments used are TRBV6-1 and TRBJ1-5; TRBD1 is a possible D gene, resting on 6 matching bases. The TCR was taken from a man in his forties with acute or convalescent COVID-19. The CDR3: CASSALTGYSNQPQHF. The bases read TGTGCCAGCAGTGCCTTAACAGGGTATAGCAATCAGCCCCAGCATTTT.